The text below deals with one TCR beta chain. Its antigen is unknown. The study sampled nominally healthy donors, though unrecorded immune exposures were likely. These data come from a study of cytomegalovirus exposure and HLA in healthy donors. Study overall: Within an early data release were around 87 million unique TCRs drawn from HLA-typed donors. Study conclusions and caveats: Later analysis showed TCR association rates varying by HLA locus, highest for DRB1 and lowest for HLA-C.

PCR was performed using 60 Vbeta and 13 Jbeta primers. Measured with immunoSEQ multiplex PCR; TCRdb has only the in-frame clones, and not every one. The sample shows over 150,000 clones, around 72% of them seen only once. V lost 4 bases and J lost 3; bases outside the gene matches: 10. The length of the CDR3 is 16 residues. Germline-derived CDR1 and CDR2 are SGDLS and YYNGEE. This receptor was identified in a man between 18 and 29 years old in good health and CMV-seronegative. V and J are TRBV9 and TRBJ2-3, with TRBD2 matching over 8 bases. Sequencing was done on a sample of PBMCs. Here the CDR3 reads CASSLTPGLETDTQYF. CDR3 nucleotide sequence: TGTGCCAGCAGCCTAACGCCGGGACTAGAGACAGATACGCAGTATTTT. The full variable domain, in which reference TRBV9 and TRBJ2-3 provide the parts outside the CDR3, is DSGVTQTPKHLITATGQRVTLRCSPRSGDLSVYWYQQSLDQGLQFLIQYYNGEERAKGNILERFSAQQFPDLHSELNLSSLELGDSALYFCASSLTPGLETDTQYFGPGTRLTVL.